Shown below are 10 T cell receptor beta chains from a single sample sequenced in a study of blood T cell repertoires in COVID-19. Some clones are missing from TCRdb's copy, which holds only in-frame ones; the method was immunoSEQ multiplex PCR. This table holds more than 85,000 clones, 60% to 80% found once. Material for sequencing was peripheral blood. The origin of the receptors is a woman in her forties or fifties with acute or convalescent COVID-19.

The rearrangement links TRBV3-1 (or the pseudogene TRBV3-2) to TRBJ1-1; TRBD1 matches at 7 bases. Per germline, CDR1 LGHDT and CDR2 YNNKEL (reference sequence). The CDR3 runs 15 residues. With V trimmed by 4 bases and J by 5 bases, 10 bases remained unmatched. The CDR3 DNA reads TGTGCCAGCAGCCGGACGCTGGACAGGAGAACTGAAGCTTTCTTT. Translation: CASSRTLDRRTEAFF.

This clone was counted once. The J gene is TRBJ1-1, the V gene TRBV5-8, with a weak D call TRBD1 (5 bases). V lost 0 bases and J 2 bases, leaving 11 bases between the germline ends. Germline loops: CDR1 SGHTS, CDR2 YDEGEE. This CDR3 comprises 15 residues. CDR3 bases: TGTGCCAGCAGCTTGGGATTGACAGCAAACACTGAAGCTTTCTTT. Protein product: CASSLGLTANTEAFF.

The chain is built from TRBV28 and TRBJ2-1; 9 bases agree with TRBD1. The germline CDR1 and CDR2 sequences are MDHEN and SYDVKM. There are 14 residues in the CDR3. J lost 6 bases, V lost 6 bases, and 6 bases had no gene match. The CDR3 sequence is CASRTLTGGNEQFF. The CDR3 DNA sequence: TGTGCCAGCAGGACCCTGACAGGGGGCAATGAGCAGTTCTTC. Supplemented by reference TRBV28 and TRBJ2-1, the full variable domain reads DVKVTQSSRYLVKRTGEKVFLECVQDMDHENMFWYRQDPGLGLRLIYFSYDVKMKEKGDIPEGYSVSREKKERFSLILESASTNQTSMYLCASRTLTGGNEQFFGPGTRLTVL.

This chain joins TRBV3-1 (or the pseudogene TRBV3-2) and TRBJ2-7, with 9 positions matching TRBD2. Germline V lookup: CDR1 LGHDT, CDR2 YNNKEL (reference sequence). The V gene end was trimmed by 4 bases and the J gene end by 2 bases; junction bases not matched to a gene: 9. CDR3 length: 16 residues. CDR3 residues: CASSLVSGGLPYEQYF. The CDR3 DNA follows: TGTGCCAGCAGCCTGGTGAGCGGGGGGCTCCCCTACGAGCAGTACTTC.

The chain employs TRBV4-3 and TRBJ2-3, with D perhaps matching TRBD2 (5 bases). V was cut by 0 bases and J by 4 bases, with 8 bases left in between. The CDR3 covers 14 residues. Germline V CDR1 and CDR2: LGHNA, YSLEER. The CDR3 reads CASSQDPGADTQYF. In nucleotides, the CDR3 is TGCGCCAGCAGCCAAGATCCCGGGGCAGATACGCAGTATTTT.

The rearrangement uses TRBV7-9 and TRBJ1-1; D remains ambiguous. In germline, CDR1 is SEHNR, CDR2 FQNEAQ (reference sequence). The length of the CDR3 is 13 residues. V gave up 5 bases and J gave up 1 base, with 8 bases separating them. The CDR3 DNA reads TGTGCCAGCAGCCAGGCCCAGAACACTGAAGCTTTCTTT. This gives the protein CASSQAQNTEAFF.

The DNA of the CDR3 is TGTGCCAGCAGGGGGGGGGTACAGCCCCAGCATTTT. Protein: CASRGGVQPQHF. The chain employs TRBV2 and TRBJ1-5; possible D gene TRBD1, 5 bases. Germline values: CDR1 SNHLY, CDR2 FYNNEI. The V end lost 6 bases, the J end lost 7 bases, and 10 bases lay between the germline ends. The CDR3 covers 12 residues.

V gene TRBV3-1 (or the pseudogene TRBV3-2) combines with J gene TRBJ1-6; D may be TRBD1 (5 bases). Trimming left V 4 bases short and J 5 bases short, with 6 bases between. The CDR3 contains 13 residues. Germline CDR1 and CDR2: LGHDT and YNNKEL (reference sequence). The DNA for the CDR3 is TGTGCCAGCAGCCGGACACATAATTCACCCCTCCACTTT. Its protein product is CASSRTHNSPLHF.

DNA for the CDR3: TGTGCCAGCAGTGAACTAGCGGGGGTCTCCCCAGATACGCAGTATTTT. Protein sequence: CASSELAGVSPDTQYF. This chain connects TRBV28 to TRBJ2-3, with 11 nucleotides matching TRBD2. Germline-derived CDR1 and CDR2 are MDHEN and SYDVKM. The CDR3 spans 16 residues. V was clipped by 5 bases and J by 4 bases; unmatched bases: 8.

This clone appeared a few times. DNA of the CDR3: TGCAGCGTTGGTACTACCGGGACAGGCCTAGCTTTCTTT. Amino acids: CSVGTTGTGLAFF. J is TRBJ1-1 and V is TRBV29-1; 8 bases match TRBD1. CDR1 SQVTM and CDR2 ANQGSEA come from the germline V gene. CDR3 size: 13 residues. The junction had 11 bases not matched to a gene; V was cut back by 4 bases and J by 10 bases.